These T cell receptor beta chains were read from a single sample in a study of patients and donors after allogeneic stem cell transplantation. TCRdb used MiXCR to reprocess the RT-PCR reads, holding one entry per CDR3 protein. Of some 960,000 distinct CDR3 sequences listed, about a sixth were seen once; the top ten hold 6%. Sequencing input: blood, either unsorted or a sorted T cell fraction (not recorded which). Receptor source: a human donor who was either an allogeneic HSCT recipient or a stem cell or donor lymphocyte infusion donor (not recorded which). It is not recorded whose cells these are; they may come from a transplant donor. Both conserved end residues are part of each CDR3. Fields, in order: V gene, J gene, clone size, D gene, CDR3 protein, CDR3 DNA. The D gene is left open where the match is weak. A clone size is listed for some rows: how often the clone was seen (once, few, many), or a class if it is expanded.

TRBV5-1	TRBJ2-5	few	.	CASSPVRGGGETQYF	TGCGCCAGCAGCCCGGTGCGGGGAGGAGGAGAGACCCAGTACTTC
TRBV30	TRBJ1-4	few	.	CAWAEGEKLFF	TGTGCCTGGGCTGAAGGGGAAAAACTGTTTTTT
TRBV5-1	TRBJ2-5	.	TRBD1	CASSLSGQPQETQYF	TGCGCCAGCAGCTTATCGGGACAGCCCCAAGAGACCCAGTACTTC
TRBV20-1	TRBJ2-1	.	.	CSDLEDTNEQFF	TGCAGTGATCTCGAGGACACCAATGAGCAGTTCTTC
TRBV4-3	TRBJ2-2	many	.	CASSQDRQWLTGELFF	TGCGCCAGCAGCCAAGATCGTCAGTGGTTAACCGGGGAGCTGTTTTTT
TRBV12-3/TRBV12-4	TRBJ1-1	few	TRBD1	CASSPTTGVRTEAFF	TGTGCCAGCAGTCCTACGACAGGGGTGCGCACTGAAGCTTTCTTT
TRBV9	TRBJ1-5	.	.	CASSVAGYNQPQHF	TGTGCCAGCAGCGTAGCAGGATACAATCAGCCCCAGCATTTT
TRBV4-1	TRBJ1-2	.	.	CASSQQTPGYGYTF	TGCGCCAGCAGCCAACAAACCCCGGGCTATGGCTACACCTTC
TRBV15	TRBJ2-5	few	.	CATSSSRGGETQYF	TGTGCCACCAGCAGCTCCCGGGGTGGGGAGACCCAGTACTTC
TRBV20-1	TRBJ1-5	few	.	CSARGPGRLRDQPQHF	TGCAGTGCTAGAGGGCCAGGCCGCCTTCGAGATCAGCCCCAGCATTTT
TRBV2	TRBJ1-1	few	.	CARGAVRERAEAFF	TGTGCCAGAGGGGCCGTGAGGGAACGCGCTGAAGCTTTCTTT
TRBV5-1	TRBJ2-1	.	TRBD2	CASSVTSGGGGEQFF	TGCGCCAGCAGCGTTACTAGCGGAGGGGGAGGGGAGCAGTTCTTC
TRBV27	TRBJ2-4	few	.	CASSPLGGRGNIQYF	TGTGCCAGCAGTCCCCTGGGGGGGCGAGGGAACATTCAGTACTTC
TRBV6-1	TRBJ1-3	few	.	CASSASGGGNTIYF	TGTGCCAGCAGTGCCTCGGGGGGAGGAAACACCATATATTTT
TRBV29-1	TRBJ1-1	.	.	CSVESGLRITEAFF	TGCAGCGTTGAGTCGGGCCTCAGGATCACTGAAGCTTTCTTT
TRBV12-3/TRBV12-4	TRBJ2-3	.	TRBD2	CASSPTGGGWSTDTQYF	TGTGCCAGCAGCCCAACGGGGGGGGGATGGAGCACAGATACGCAGTATTTT
TRBV3-1	TRBJ1-1	.	.	CASSQRTFGTEAFF	TGTGCCAGCAGCCAGAGGACCTTCGGCACTGAAGCTTTCTTT
TRBV4-2	TRBJ2-2	.	.	CASSSQSTGELFF	TGTGCCAGCAGCTCACAGAGTACCGGGGAGCTGTTTTTT
TRBV25-1	TRBJ2-1	few	TRBD2	CASSEPGLAGDEQFF	TGTGCCAGCAGTGAACCGGGACTAGCGGGGGATGAGCAGTTCTTC
TRBV7-2	TRBJ1-3	.	.	CASSLAPGENTIYF	TGTGCCAGCAGCTTGGCCCCGGGGGAAAACACCATATATTTT
TRBV19	TRBJ1-5	few	.	CASRDYPLWPQHF	TGTGCCAGTAGGGATTACCCGTTATGGCCCCAGCATTTT
TRBV24-1	TRBJ2-3	few	TRBD1	CATPFRGTDTQYF	TGTGCCACCCCCTTCAGGGGGACAGATACGCAGTATTTT
TRBV9	TRBJ2-3	.	.	CASSVVGFSSTDTQYF	TGTGCCAGCAGCGTAGTTGGGTTTTCTAGCACAGATACGCAGTATTTT
TRBV5-1	TRBJ1-1	few	TRBD1	CASSLSTGDTEAFF	TGCGCCAGCAGCTTGTCGACAGGGGACACTGAAGCTTTCTTT
TRBV27	TRBJ1-6	.	.	CASSSTRGYNSPLHF	TGTGCCAGCAGTTCCACCAGGGGCTATAATTCACCCCTCCACTTT
TRBV4-2	TRBJ2-4	.	TRBD2	CASSQDKLAGIENIQYF	TGTGCCAGCAGCCAAGATAAACTAGCGGGGATTGAAAACATTCAGTACTTC
TRBV3-1	TRBJ1-2	.	TRBD1	CASSPLWRQGAGYTF	TGTGCCAGCAGCCCTTTGTGGAGGCAGGGGGCTGGCTACACCTTC
TRBV25-1	TRBJ2-1	.	TRBD2	CASSELTSGTDNEQFF	TGTGCCAGCAGTGAATTGACTAGCGGGACCGACAATGAGCAGTTCTTC
TRBV12-3/TRBV12-4	TRBJ1-1	once	.	CASSPYPEAFF	TGTGCCAGCAGTCCATACCCTGAAGCTTTCTTT
TRBV12-3/TRBV12-4	TRBJ1-5	many	.	CASSLIVNQPQHF	TGTGCCAGCAGCTTGATCGTCAATCAGCCCCAGCATTTT
TRBV7-2	TRBJ2-7	few	.	CASSFLTAPGEQYF	TGTGCCAGCAGCTTTCTGACCGCCCCGGGCGAGCAGTACTTC
TRBV5-1	TRBJ2-5	few	.	CASSPEGLNTQETQYF	TGCGCCAGCAGCCCGGAGGGACTGAACACACAAGAGACCCAGTACTTC
TRBV28	TRBJ2-7	.	.	CASRGYSYEQYF	TGTGCCAGCAGGGGATACTCCTACGAGCAGTACTTC
TRBV2	TRBJ2-7	.	.	CASSQAGATYEQYF	TGTGCCAGCAGTCAAGCGGGTGCCACCTACGAGCAGTACTTC
TRBV20-1	TRBJ2-3	.	.	CSASRLTDTQYF	TGCAGTGCTAGTAGGCTCACAGATACGCAGTATTTT
TRBV12-3/TRBV12-4	TRBJ2-2	many	TRBD2	CASSNSGSLTGELFF	TGTGCCAGCAGTAATAGCGGGAGTCTTACCGGGGAGCTGTTTTTT
TRBV4-1	TRBJ1-2	.	TRBD1	CASSQDPGTVGYTF	TGCGCCAGCAGCCAAGATCCAGGGACAGTTGGCTACACCTTC
TRBV4-3	TRBJ2-7	.	TRBD1	CASKPRGPYEQYF	TGCGCCAGCAAGCCCAGGGGGCCCTACGAGCAGTACTTC
TRBV5-1	TRBJ1-1	.	.	CASSLAGDVAFF	TGCGCCAGCAGCTTGGCCGGGGACGTCGCTTTCTTT
TRBV29-1	TRBJ1-1	few	TRBD1	CSERTGLNTEAFF	TGCAGCGAAAGGACAGGACTGAACACTGAAGCTTTCTTT